Included here is one TCR beta chain sequence, with context. This specimen belongs to a study of T cell responses to AZD1222 COVID-19 vaccine. Clones were read by immunoSEQ multiplex PCR, and TCRdb kept only the in-frame ones, dropping some. The sample lists about 75,000 clones; 87% were seen once. The CDR3 loop spans 12 amino acids. This specimen consisted of peripheral blood, obtained 28 days after the second AZD1222 dose. The receptor's source is an adult who received the AZD1222 COVID-19 vaccine. This chain uses TRBV21-1 with TRBJ1-1. TRBV21-1 counts as a pseudogene. DNA of the CDR3: TGTGCCAGCCACATGGGGTTCACTGAAGCTTTCTTT. Encoded protein: CASHMGFTEAFF.